A single sample is the source of the 14 T cell receptor beta chains below, sequenced in a study of shared clonotypes between healthy human individuals. Positively selected for CCR7, the CD45RO-negative cells used as naive CD8 cells excluded terminally differentiated effector memory CD45RA+ cells. Repertoires were generated with immunoSEQ multiplex PCR, while TCRdb's copy carries only in-frame clones and drops some. Seen here are 600,000 or so clones, 95% to 98% observed once, and the top ten hold 0.3% to 0.35%. Sequencing was done on a sample of naive CD8+ T cells sorted from blood. The receptors shown here come from a young man in good health.

This clone occurred a few times. The V gene is TRBV5-1, the J gene TRBJ2-2; no definite D call. The V gene's germline CDR1 is SGHRS and CDR2 YFSETQ. Trimming took 4 bases from V and 1 from J, leaving 26 bases between them. The CDR3 has 20 amino acids. CDR3 sequence reads: CASSPAFHPTSGLNTGELFF. The CDR3 coding sequence is TGCGCCAGCAGCCCAGCTTTCCACCCGACATCTGGGCTGAACACCGGGGAGCTGTTTTTT.

This sequence joins TRBV5-4 and TRBJ1-2; 10 bases map to TRBD1. V lost 8 bases, J lost 4 bases, and 8 bases stayed unmatched. The CDR3 length is 14 residues. Germline V gives CDR1 SGHNT, CDR2 YYREEE (reference sequence). CDR3 DNA: TGTGCCAGTCAAGGGACAGGGGTCGGCTATGGCTACACCTTC. It encodes CASQGTGVGYGYTF.

The gene calls are TRBV7-6 and TRBJ2-2, with D unclear. Germline-derived CDR1 and CDR2 are SGHVS and FNYEAQ. V was shortened by 1 base and J by 0 bases, with 6 bases between the two germline ends. This CDR3 is built from 15 residues. As DNA, the CDR3 is TGTGCCAGCAGCTTAGAGGTGCCGAACACCGGGGAGCTGTTTTTT. Translation: CASSLEVPNTGELFF.

The V gene is TRBV18, the J gene TRBJ1-5; a weak D match, TRBD1 (5 bases). CDR3 length: 14 residues. Germline CDR1 is KGHSH and CDR2 is LQKENI. The ends were cut back, 3 bases at V and 2 bases at J, with 8 bases in the middle. The chain's CDR3 is CASSPGTGNQPQHF. The CDR3 DNA is TGTGCCAGCTCACCGGGGACCGGCAATCAGCCCCAGCATTTT.

The chain carries TRBV4-1 and TRBJ2-7; the match to TRBD2 covers 11 bases. CDR3 length equals 15 residues. The germline CDR1 and CDR2 sequences are MGHRA and YSYEKL. The V segment lost 0 bases and the J segment 3 bases; nucleotides outside the gene matches: 1. Here the CDR3 reads CASSQDLAGGYEQYF. In DNA form, the CDR3 reads TGCGCCAGCAGCCAAGATCTAGCGGGAGGCTACGAGCAGTACTTC.

The chain combines TRBV5-1 with TRBJ2-7; maybe TRBD1 (6 bases). This CDR3 is built from 14 residues. From germline, CDR1 is SGHRS and CDR2 YFSETQ. V dropped 3 bases and J dropped 2 bases, with 12 bases sitting between them. This CDR3 reads CASSSLQGTYEQYF. The CDR3 nucleotides read TGCGCCAGCAGCTCACTCCAGGGGACCTACGAGCAGTACTTC.

The rearrangement links TRBV6-6 to TRBJ1-5, with 8 bases that match TRBD1. The germline V gene has CDR1 MNHNY and CDR2 SVGAGI (reference sequence). This CDR3 is built from 14 residues. V lost 6 bases and J lost 6; bases outside the gene matches: 7. The CDR3 region has the DNA TGTGCCAGCAGATTGGACAGGGCTTTTCAGCCCCAGCATTTT. It specifies CASRLDRAFQPQHF.

The V and J genes are TRBV29-1 and TRBJ2-7; D might be TRBD2 (6 bases). The germline V gene has CDR1 SQVTM and CDR2 ANQGSEA. The length of the CDR3 is 16 residues. Trimming took 4 bases from V and 0 from J, leaving 19 bases between them. The CDR3 sequence: CSVVSFLATSSYEQYF. The CDR3, as DNA: TGCAGCGTTGTATCGTTCCTAGCGACAAGCTCCTACGAGCAGTACTTC.

The chain combines TRBV6-1 with TRBJ2-1; D call uncertain. The CDR3 covers 14 residues. Trimming shortened V by 5 bases and J by 8 bases, and 16 bases separated the two germline ends. Germline V gene sequence: CDR1 MNHNS, CDR2 SASEGT. CDR3 in amino acids: CASSPRISGHEQFF. DNA for the CDR3: TGTGCCAGCAGTCCCCGTATCTCGGGCCATGAGCAGTTCTTC.

This chain joins TRBV28 and TRBJ2-7; 7 bases align to TRBD2. The CDR3 length is 13 residues. The trim removed 6 bases at V and 4 bases at J, leaving 6 bases unmatched. Germline CDR1 is MDHEN and CDR2 is SYDVKM. CDR3 in amino acids: CASRGTTSYEQYF. DNA of the CDR3: TGTGCCAGCAGAGGGACTACGAGTTACGAGCAGTACTTC.

The chain employs TRBV4-3 and TRBJ2-1; unclear D gene. The germline V gene encodes CDR1 LGHNA and CDR2 YSLEER. The CDR3 runs 15 residues. Trimming pared 2 bases from V and 0 bases from J, leaving 8 bases between. Here the CDR3 reads CASSQSTRSYNEQFF. The CDR3 DNA reads as TGCGCCAGCAGCCAAAGTACTCGCTCCTACAATGAGCAGTTCTTC.

The rearrangement uses TRBV2 and TRBJ2-2; tentative D call: TRBD2 (6 bases). From germline, CDR1 is SNHLY and CDR2 FYNNEI. The CDR3 covers 16 residues. Between the trimmed V and J ends, which lost 4 bases and 4 bases, there was a span of 16 bases. CDR3 DNA sequence: TGTGCCAGCAGTGTTATCCGGGAGACAGCCACCGGGGAGCTGTTTTTT. It is translated as CASSVIRETATGELFF.

This clone was recorded only once. The chain has TRBV27 and TRBJ2-1, with D possibly matching TRBD2 (5 bases). Germline lookup yields CDR1 MNHEY and CDR2 SMNVEV (reference sequence). The germline V and J ends were trimmed by 6 bases and 0 bases, with 12 bases remaining between them. The CDR3 length is 15 residues. The DNA for the CDR3 is TGTGCCAGCAGACGAGACTACAGCTCCTACAATGAGCAGTTCTTC. Its translation: CASRRDYSSYNEQFF.

The chain couples TRBV7-2 to TRBJ2-7, with D unresolved. CDR1 is SGHTA and CDR2 is FQGNSA in the germline V gene. The V and J ends lost 1 base and 3 bases respectively, with 16 bases between them. This CDR3 is 16 amino acids long. The CDR3 here is CASSLVGSFTNYEQYF. The CDR3 DNA reads as TGTGCCAGCAGCTTAGTAGGTTCCTTTACTAACTACGAGCAGTACTTC.